The 21 T cell receptor beta chains given below trace back to one sample, sequenced in a study of T-cell memory formation after mild COVID-19. TCRdb passed the 5' RACE reads through MiXCR, listing each CDR3 protein once. The table records under 650,000 distinct CDR3 sequences, about 20% of them present only once. Sequencing was done on a sample of PBMCs or a T cell subset sorted from them (not recorded which). The receptors here all came from an adult woman who had mild COVID-19 (a few samples of this study predate the infection). Cell type and time point are not known.

V gene TRBV6-2 or TRBV6-3 combines with J gene TRBJ1-2; no firm D call. V lost 7 bases to trimming and J lost 4 bases, with 7 bases between them. Germline V gene lookup returns CDR1 MNHEY and CDR2 SVGEGT. The CDR3 is made up of 11 amino acids. CDR3 amino acids: CASTDGYGYTF. The CDR3 coding sequence is TGTGCCAGCACGGACGGCTATGGCTACACCTTC.

This clonotype was found many times. The chain recombines TRBV7-3 with TRBJ2-3, with TRBD2 as a possible D gene (6 bases). In germline, CDR1 is SGHTA, CDR2 FQGTGA. The CDR3 spans 17 residues. V lost 5 bases and J 4 bases, leaving 22 bases between the germline ends. The CDR3: CASSRDNVLREADTQYF. The CDR3 bases are TGTGCCAGCAGCCGTGACAACGTCCTCAGGGAGGCAGATACGCAGTATTTT.

The table lists this clonotype with a few counts. The V gene is TRBV11-2, the J gene TRBJ2-5; no clear D gene. CDR1 is SGHAT, CDR2 FQNNGV, per germline. Trimming shortened V by 5 bases and J by 4 bases, and 11 bases separated the two germline ends. The CDR3 spans 13 residues. This CDR3 is CASSPGAVETQYF. Here the CDR3 DNA reads TGTGCCAGCAGCCCCGGAGCTGTAGAGACCCAGTACTTC.

This clonotype was detected ten times or more. The chain couples TRBV5-5 to TRBJ2-3; 12 nucleotides match TRBD2. V shed 3 bases, J shed 5 bases, and the junction held 13 bases outside the gene matches. Per the germline V gene, CDR1 is SGHKS and CDR2 is YYEKEE (reference sequence). CDR3 length: 18 amino acids. CDR3: CASSSDPLAGGHGDTQYF. The CDR3 DNA reads as TGTGCCAGCAGCTCGGATCCCCTAGCGGGGGGGCATGGAGATACGCAGTATTTT.

The rearrangement uses TRBV3-1 and TRBJ1-1; 8 bases fit TRBD1. Germline V gives CDR1 LGHDT, CDR2 YNNKEL (reference sequence). The CDR3 loop spans 14 amino acids. The V and J ends lost 3 bases and 3 bases, in that order; junction bases with no gene match: 3. CDR3 region: CASSHHRGDTEAFF. The CDR3 region has the DNA TGTGCCAGCAGCCACCACAGGGGGGACACTGAAGCTTTCTTT.

The chain links TRBV19 to TRBJ2-1; 8 nucleotides align to TRBD2. The J segment lost 6 bases and the V segment lost 0 bases, leaving 4 bases of the junction unmatched. Germline V gives CDR1 LNHDA, CDR2 SQIVND (reference sequence). The CDR3 has 15 amino acids. The CDR3: CASSIEELAGNEQFF. The CDR3 DNA reads TGTGCCAGTAGTATAGAAGAGCTAGCGGGCAATGAGCAGTTCTTC.

This clonotype appeared a few times. This chain links TRBV10-3 with TRBJ2-7; D remains ambiguous. Trimming stripped 3 bases from V and 6 bases from J, with 9 bases between. From germline, CDR1 is ENHRY and CDR2 SYGVKD. CDR3 length: 12 residues. DNA of the CDR3: TGTGCCATCAGTGAAAGGGTAAGCGAGCAGTACTTC. This encodes CAISERVSEQYF.

The V gene is TRBV7-2, the J gene TRBJ2-3, with 7 bases fitting TRBD2. This CDR3 spans 15 amino acids. The V segment lost 3 bases and the J segment 2 bases; nucleotides outside the gene matches: 5. Germline-derived CDR1 and CDR2 are SGHTA and FQGNSA. The CDR3 DNA sequence: TGTGCCAGCAGCTTTCCCACTAGCGACACAGATACGCAGTATTTT. Translation gives CASSFPTSDTDTQYF.

This clonotype was counted a few times. The chain uses TRBV29-1 and TRBJ2-1; TRBD1 matches at 9 bases. The germline V gene has CDR1 SQVTM and CDR2 ANQGSEA. This CDR3 contains 14 residues. With 6 bases clipped from V and 7 bases from J, the junction kept 10 bases outside the gene matches. The DNA of the CDR3 is TGCAGCGTGCGTCGGACAGGGGTTTGGAATGAGCAGTTCTTC. Translating gives CSVRRTGVWNEQFF.

In the case of this clonotype: A single base separates this from a much larger clone, so it may be a read error. V and J are TRBV18 and TRBJ2-3, with 9 positions matching TRBD2. Germline V gives CDR1 KGHSH, CDR2 LQKENI. Losses at the gene ends were 3 bases for V and 3 bases for J; bases not matched to a gene: 13. The CDR3 sequence is 18 residues long. CDR3: CASSPTHTLAGQTDTQYF. DNA of the CDR3: TGTGCCAGCTCACCGACCCATACTCTAGCGGGACAGACAGATACGCAGTATTTT.

V gene TRBV14 combines with J gene TRBJ2-7; no firm D call. V was cut by 4 bases and J by 0 bases, with 7 bases left in between. CDR1 and CDR2 from the germline V gene are SGHDN and FVKESK. The CDR3 runs 13 residues. CDR3 region: CASSRPSSYEQYF. The CDR3 DNA reads TGTGCCAGCAGCCGGCCGAGCTCCTACGAGCAGTACTTC. Looking up the rest from reference TRBV14 and TRBJ2-7 gives the full variable domain: EAGVTQFPSHSVIEKGQTVTLRCDPISGHDNLYWYRRVMGKEIKFLLHFVKESKQDESGMPNNRFLAERTGGTYSTLKVQPAELEDSGVYFCASSRPSSYEQYFGPGTRLTVT.

The chain couples TRBV18 to TRBJ2-7; D may be TRBD2 (5 bases). Germline CDR1 is KGHSH and CDR2 is LQKENI. Trimming pared 1 base from V and 6 bases from J, leaving 10 bases between. CDR3 length equals 13 residues. CDR3 in DNA: TGTGCCAGCTCACCACAAGGAGGCCGCGAGCAGTACTTC. This translates into CASSPQGGREQYF.

V is TRBV25-1 and J is TRBJ1-4; no firm D call. Germline values: CDR1 MGHDK, CDR2 SYGVNS. The CDR3 sequence is 14 residues long. Trimming stripped 4 bases from V and 0 bases from J, with 6 bases between. CDR3 sequence reads: CASSAAATNEKLFF. The CDR3 coding sequence is TGTGCCAGCAGTGCAGCTGCAACTAATGAAAAACTGTTTTTT.

V usage is TRBV2 and J usage is TRBJ2-1; 11 bases are shared with TRBD1. This CDR3 has 15 amino acids. Losses at the gene ends were 7 bases for V and 2 bases for J; bases not matched to a gene: 4. Germline values: CDR1 SNHLY, CDR2 FYNNEI. The CDR3 spells CASMEDRGPYNEQFF. CDR3 coding DNA: TGTGCCAGCATGGAGGACAGGGGGCCCTACAATGAGCAGTTCTTC.

The genes are TRBV12-3 or TRBV12-4 and TRBJ1-4; 9 positions agree with TRBD1. Unmatched junction bases numbered 5, after V lost 6 bases and J lost 6 bases. This CDR3 is built from 14 residues. This chain's CDR3 is CASRGQGTYEKLFF. The CDR3, as DNA: TGTGCCAGCAGGGGACAGGGTACTTATGAAAAACTGTTTTTT.

The CDR3 spells CASSLVGQGVSYGYTF. In nucleotides, the CDR3 is TGTGCCAGCAGCTTGGTGGGTCAGGGCGTCTCCTATGGCTACACCTTC. This chain joins TRBV5-6 and TRBJ1-2, with a weak D call TRBD1 (5 bases). Germline-derived CDR1 and CDR2 are SGHDT and YYEEEE. The CDR3 is made up of 16 amino acids. V was trimmed by 0 bases and J by 4 bases, leaving 16 bases between them.

The gene calls are TRBV18 and TRBJ2-1; a weak D match, TRBD2 (7 bases). In germline, CDR1 is KGHSH, CDR2 LQKENI. Trimming pared 2 bases from V and 2 bases from J, leaving 16 bases between. The CDR3 totals 17 residues. CDR3 loop: CASSPGGRGRPYNEQFF. CDR3 DNA sequence: TGTGCCAGCTCACCAGGCGGGCGGGGGCGACCCTACAATGAGCAGTTCTTC.

This clonotype was picked up a small number of times. The chain couples TRBV6-5 to TRBJ1-2, with 10 bases lining up with TRBD1. The germline V gene has CDR1 MNHEY and CDR2 SVGAGI. Trimming took 3 bases from V and 10 from J; bases not matched to a gene: 11. The CDR3 totals 15 residues. CDR3 loop: CASSYRDRGAINYTF. The CDR3 region has the DNA TGTGCCAGCAGTTATCGGGACAGGGGTGCAATCAACTACACCTTC.

V gene TRBV11-2 combines with J gene TRBJ1-1; D may be TRBD1 (6 bases). The length of the CDR3 is 12 residues. The germline V gene has CDR1 SGHAT and CDR2 FQNNGV. The V and J ends lost 5 bases and 7 bases respectively, with 11 bases between them. CDR3 sequence: CASSPGGREAFF. The CDR3 DNA reads TGTGCCAGCAGCCCGGGGGGCCGTGAAGCTTTCTTT.

Only a few counts were recorded for this clonotype. This rearrangement joins TRBV29-1 to TRBJ2-1; 10 nucleotides agree with TRBD2. CDR1 is SQVTM, CDR2 ANQGSEA, per germline. CDR3 length: 14 residues. J was trimmed by 4 bases and V by 6 bases; bases with no gene match: 6. The CDR3 spells CSVGGTSVYNEQFF. The CDR3 DNA reads TGCAGCGTGGGGGGGACTAGCGTTTACAATGAGCAGTTCTTC.

The CDR3 protein is CASSASGNSGETQYF. The CDR3 DNA reads as TGTGCCAGCAGCGCCTCCGGGAACAGTGGAGAGACCCAGTACTTC. The chain links TRBV9 to TRBJ2-5; D might be TRBD2 (5 bases). This CDR3 contains 15 residues. The ends were cut back, 3 bases at V and 4 bases at J, with 16 bases in the middle. Germline loops: CDR1 SGDLS, CDR2 YYNGEE.